The T cell receptor (beta chain) described here comes from a study of cytomegalovirus exposure and HLA in healthy donors. The CDR3 runs to 17 residues. V was clipped by 3 bases and J by 0 bases; unmatched bases: 6. CDR1 and CDR2 (germline): LNHNV, YYDKDF (reference sequence). Use of 60 Vbeta and 13 Jbeta primers characterized the PCR. Profiling relied on immunoSEQ multiplex PCR, and the TCRdb table lists in-frame clones only, not all of them. The table records fewer than 100,000 clones, around 80% of them present only once. Sequenced sample: PBMCs. The receptor comes from a male donor in good health and CMV-seronegative. The chain has TRBV15 and TRBJ2-5; 11 nucleotides line up with TRBD2. The CDR3 loop is CATSSETSGMNQETQYF. The CDR3 DNA follows: TGTGCCACCAGCAGTGAGACTAGCGGGATGAACCAAGAGACCCAGTACTTC.